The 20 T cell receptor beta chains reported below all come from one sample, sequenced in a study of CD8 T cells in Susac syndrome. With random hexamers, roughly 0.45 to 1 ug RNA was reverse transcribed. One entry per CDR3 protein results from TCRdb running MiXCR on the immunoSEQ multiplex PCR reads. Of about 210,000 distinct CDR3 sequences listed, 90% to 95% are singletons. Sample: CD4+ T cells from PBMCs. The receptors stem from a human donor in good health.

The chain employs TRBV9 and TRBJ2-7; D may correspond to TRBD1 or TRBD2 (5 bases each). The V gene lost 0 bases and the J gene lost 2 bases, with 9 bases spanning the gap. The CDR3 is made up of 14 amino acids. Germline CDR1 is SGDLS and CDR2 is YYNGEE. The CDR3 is CASSVGQGPYEQYF. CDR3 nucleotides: TGTGCCAGCAGCGTAGGGCAGGGACCCTACGAGCAGTACTTC. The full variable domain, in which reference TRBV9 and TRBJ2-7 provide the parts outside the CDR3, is DSGVTQTPKHLITATGQRVTLRCSPRSGDLSVYWYQQSLDQGLQFLIQYYNGEERAKGNILERFSAQQFPDLHSELNLSSLELGDSALYFCASSVGQGPYEQYFGPGTRLTVT.

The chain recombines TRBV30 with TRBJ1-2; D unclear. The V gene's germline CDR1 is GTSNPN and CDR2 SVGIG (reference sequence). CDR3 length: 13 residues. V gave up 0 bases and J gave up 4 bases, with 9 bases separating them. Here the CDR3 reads CAWSVLVGYGYTF. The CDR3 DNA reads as TGTGCCTGGAGTGTACTAGTGGGCTATGGCTACACCTTC.

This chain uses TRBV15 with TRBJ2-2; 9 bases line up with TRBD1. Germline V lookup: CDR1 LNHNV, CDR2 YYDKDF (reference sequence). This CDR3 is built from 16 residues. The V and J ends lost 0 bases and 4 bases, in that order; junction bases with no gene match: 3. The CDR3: CATSRDGTGSTGELFF. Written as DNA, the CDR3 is TGTGCCACCAGCAGAGATGGGACAGGGTCCACCGGGGAGCTGTTTTTT.

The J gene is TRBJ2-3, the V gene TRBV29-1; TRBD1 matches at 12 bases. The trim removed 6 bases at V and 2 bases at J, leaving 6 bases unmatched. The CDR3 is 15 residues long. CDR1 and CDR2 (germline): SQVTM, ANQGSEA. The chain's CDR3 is CSVDPGQGATDTQYF. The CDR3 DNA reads TGCAGCGTAGATCCGGGACAGGGGGCCACAGATACGCAGTATTTT.

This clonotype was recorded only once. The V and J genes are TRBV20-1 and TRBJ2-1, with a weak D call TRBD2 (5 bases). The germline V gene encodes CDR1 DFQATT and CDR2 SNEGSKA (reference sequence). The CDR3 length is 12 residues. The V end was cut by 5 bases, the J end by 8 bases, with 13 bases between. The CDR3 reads CSARSFSDEQFF. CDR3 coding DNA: TGCAGTGCTCGCTCCTTTAGCGATGAGCAGTTCTTC.

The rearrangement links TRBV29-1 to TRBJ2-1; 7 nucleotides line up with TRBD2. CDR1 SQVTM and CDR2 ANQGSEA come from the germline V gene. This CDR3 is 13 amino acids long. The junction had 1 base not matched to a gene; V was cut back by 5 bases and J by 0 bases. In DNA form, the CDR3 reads TGCAGCGTTCGGACTAGCTCCTACAATGAGCAGTTCTTC. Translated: CSVRTSSYNEQFF.

The CDR3 spells CASSLLSGSETDTQYF. DNA of the CDR3: TGTGCCAGCAGCTTATTAAGCGGGAGCGAAACAGATACGCAGTATTTT. The chain couples TRBV5-6 to TRBJ2-3, with TRBD2 matching 8 bases. Per germline, CDR1 SGHDT and CDR2 YYEEEE. V lost 2 bases, J lost 3 bases, and 8 bases stayed unmatched. This CDR3 has 16 amino acids.

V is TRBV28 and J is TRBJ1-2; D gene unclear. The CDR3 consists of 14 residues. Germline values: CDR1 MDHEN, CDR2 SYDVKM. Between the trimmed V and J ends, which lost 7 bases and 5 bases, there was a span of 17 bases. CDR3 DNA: TGTGCCAGCATCGAGGGTGCCGGGAGGTATGGCTACACCTTC. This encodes CASIEGAGRYGYTF.

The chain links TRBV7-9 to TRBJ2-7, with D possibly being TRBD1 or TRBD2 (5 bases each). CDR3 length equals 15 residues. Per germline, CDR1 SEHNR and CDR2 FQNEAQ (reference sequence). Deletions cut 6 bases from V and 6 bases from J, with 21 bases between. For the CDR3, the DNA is TGTGCCAGCAGAGACCGGGACCCCCCTCAAGGCGAGCAGTACTTC. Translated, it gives CASRDRDPPQGEQYF. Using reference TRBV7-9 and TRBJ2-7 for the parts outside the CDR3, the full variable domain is DTGVSQNPRHKITKRGQNVTFRCDPISEHNRLYWYRQTLGQGPEFLTYFQNEAQLEKSRLLSDRFSAERPKGSFSTLEIQRTEQGDSAMYLCASRDRDPPQGEQYFGPGTRLTVT.

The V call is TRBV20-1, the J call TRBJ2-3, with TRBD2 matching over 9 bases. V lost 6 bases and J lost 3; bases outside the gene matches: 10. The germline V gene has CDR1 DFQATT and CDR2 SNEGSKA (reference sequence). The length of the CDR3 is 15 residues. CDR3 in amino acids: CSARAPAGGTDTQYF. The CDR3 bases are TGCAGTGCCCGCGCTCCAGCGGGGGGTACAGATACGCAGTATTTT.

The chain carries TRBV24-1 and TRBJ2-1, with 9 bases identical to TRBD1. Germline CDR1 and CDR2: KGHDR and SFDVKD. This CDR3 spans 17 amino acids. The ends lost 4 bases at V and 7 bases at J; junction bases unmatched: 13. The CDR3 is CATSEAGGTGHGNEQFF. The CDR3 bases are TGTGCCACCAGTGAGGCCGGCGGGACAGGGCATGGGAATGAGCAGTTCTTC.

The CDR3 protein is CASLHGGAMNTEAFF. The CDR3 DNA reads TGTGCCAGCCTCCATGGCGGGGCTATGAACACTGAAGCTTTCTTT. The rearrangement links TRBV6-2 or TRBV6-3 to TRBJ1-1, with a tentative D call TRBD1 (5 bases). CDR3 length: 15 residues. CDR1 MNHEY and CDR2 SVGEGT come from the germline V gene. V lost 8 bases, J lost 0 bases, and 16 bases lay in between.

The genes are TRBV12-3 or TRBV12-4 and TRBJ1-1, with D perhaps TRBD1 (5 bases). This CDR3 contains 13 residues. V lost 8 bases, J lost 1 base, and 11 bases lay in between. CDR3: CASGDYQNTEAFF. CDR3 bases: TGTGCCAGCGGGGACTACCAGAACACTGAAGCTTTCTTT.

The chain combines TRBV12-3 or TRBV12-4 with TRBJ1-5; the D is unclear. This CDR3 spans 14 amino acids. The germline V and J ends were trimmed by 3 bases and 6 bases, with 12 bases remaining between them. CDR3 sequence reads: CASSFMRVGQPQHF. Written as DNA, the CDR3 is TGTGCCAGCAGTTTTATGAGGGTCGGTCAGCCCCAGCATTTT.

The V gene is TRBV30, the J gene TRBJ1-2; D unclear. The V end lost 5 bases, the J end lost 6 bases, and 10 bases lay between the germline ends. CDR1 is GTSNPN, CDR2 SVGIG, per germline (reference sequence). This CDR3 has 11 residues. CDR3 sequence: CAWGAGNGYTF. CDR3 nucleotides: TGTGCCTGGGGCGCTGGGAATGGCTACACCTTC.

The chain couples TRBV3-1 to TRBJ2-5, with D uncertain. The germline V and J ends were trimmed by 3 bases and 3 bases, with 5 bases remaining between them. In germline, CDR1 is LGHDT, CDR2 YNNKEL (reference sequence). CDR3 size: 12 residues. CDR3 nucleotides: TGTGCCAGCAGCCAGCAGAAAGAGACCCAGTACTTC. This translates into CASSQQKETQYF.

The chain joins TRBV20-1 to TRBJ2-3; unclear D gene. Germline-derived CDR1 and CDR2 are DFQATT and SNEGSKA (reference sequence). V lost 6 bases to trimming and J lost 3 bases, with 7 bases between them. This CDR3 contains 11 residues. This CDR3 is CSAQLTDTQYF. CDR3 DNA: TGCAGTGCCCAGCTTACAGATACGCAGTATTTT.

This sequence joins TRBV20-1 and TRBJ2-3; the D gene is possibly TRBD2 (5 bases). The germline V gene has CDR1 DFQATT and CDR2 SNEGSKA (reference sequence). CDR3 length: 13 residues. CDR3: CRGSVTPADTQYF. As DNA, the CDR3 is TGCAGGGGTAGCGTTACCCCCGCGGATACGCAGTATTTT.

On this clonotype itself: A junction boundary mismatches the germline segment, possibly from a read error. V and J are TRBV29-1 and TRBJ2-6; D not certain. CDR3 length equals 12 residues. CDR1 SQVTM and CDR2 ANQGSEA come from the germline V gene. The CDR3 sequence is CTVESEANVLTF. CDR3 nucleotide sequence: TGCACCGTCGAGTCTGAGGCCAACGTCCTGACTTTC.

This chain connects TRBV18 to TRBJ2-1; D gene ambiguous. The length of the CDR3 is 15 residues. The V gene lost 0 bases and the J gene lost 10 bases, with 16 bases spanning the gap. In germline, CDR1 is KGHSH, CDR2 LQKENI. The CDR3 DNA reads TGTGCCAGCTCACCACCGGGGAACTCCTTAAGGGAGCAGTTCTTC. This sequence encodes CASSPPGNSLREQFF. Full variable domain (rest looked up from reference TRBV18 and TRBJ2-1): NAGVMQNPRHLVRRRGQEARLRCSPMKGHSHVYWYRQLPEEGLKFMVYLQKENIIDESGMPKERFSAEFPKEGPSILRIQQVVRGDSAAYFCASSPPGNSLREQFFGPGTRLTVL.